What follows is one T cell receptor beta chain and its context. Germline V gene sequence: CDR1 SNHLY, CDR2 FYNNEI. V lost 6 bases and J 7 bases, leaving 15 bases between the germline ends. The CDR3 contains 14 residues. The data were taken from a study of blood T cell repertoires in COVID-19. Study-wide context: Samples came from the United States, Italy and Spain, spanning acute and convalescent COVID-19.

Profiling relied on immunoSEQ multiplex PCR, and the TCRdb table lists in-frame clones only, not all of them. The sample shows 250,000 to 350,000 clones, 75% to 90% of them seen only once. The V gene is TRBV2, the J gene TRBJ1-4; D might be TRBD1 (5 bases). Sequencing used peripheral blood. The sequence was collected from a woman aged 25-40 years with active or convalescent COVID-19. DNA of the CDR3: TGTGCCAGCAGCGACCCAGGGATCGGTGAAAAACTGTTTTTT. Protein product: CASSDPGIGEKLFF.